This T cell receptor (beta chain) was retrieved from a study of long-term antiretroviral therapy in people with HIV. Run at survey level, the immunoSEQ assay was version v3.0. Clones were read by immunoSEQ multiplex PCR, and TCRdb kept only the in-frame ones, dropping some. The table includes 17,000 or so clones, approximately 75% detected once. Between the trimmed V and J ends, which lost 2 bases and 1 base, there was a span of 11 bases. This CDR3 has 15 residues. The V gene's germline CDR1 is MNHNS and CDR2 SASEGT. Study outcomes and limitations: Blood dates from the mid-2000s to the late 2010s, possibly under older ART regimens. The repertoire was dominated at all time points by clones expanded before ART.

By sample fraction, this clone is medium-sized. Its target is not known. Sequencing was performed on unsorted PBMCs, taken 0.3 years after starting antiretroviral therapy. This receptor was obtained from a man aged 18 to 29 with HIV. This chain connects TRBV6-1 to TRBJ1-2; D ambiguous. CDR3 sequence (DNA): TGTGCCAGCAGTGAATCGGCAGACATTAACTATGGCTACACCTTC. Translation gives CASSESADINYGYTF.